A selection of T cell receptor beta chains follows, all from one sample in a study of T cell responses to AZD1222 COVID-19 vaccine. The assay was immunoSEQ multiplex PCR, and TCRdb's table has in-frame clones only and misses some. Here the sample spans 200,000 to 250,000 clones, 93% being singletons. This specimen consisted of peripheral blood, obtained on day 0 of MenACWY control vaccination. The source of these receptors is an adult in good health. Both conserved end residues are part of each CDR3. A D gene is named only where the DNA matches it firmly. The size field is filled for only some rows; it gives once, few, many or a size class.

clone size: NA
V gene: TRBV12-3/TRBV12-4
D gene: TRBD1
J gene: TRBJ1-3
CDR3 DNA: TGTGCCAGCATCTCACAGGGGGACACCATATATTTT
CDR3 protein: CASISQGDTIYF

clone size: NA
V gene: TRBV2
D gene: NA
J gene: TRBJ1-1
CDR3 DNA: TGTGCCAGCAGTGTACTCGAGAACACTGAAGCTTTCTTT
CDR3 protein: CASSVLENTEAFF

clone size: NA
V gene: TRBV5-5
D gene: TRBD1
J gene: TRBJ1-6
CDR3 DNA: TGTGCCAGCAGCTTAACAGGGGCTGGGAACCATTCACCCCTCCACTTT
CDR3 protein: CASSLTGAGNHSPLHF

clone size: NA
V gene: TRBV3-1/TRBV3-2
D gene: NA
J gene: TRBJ2-3
CDR3 DNA: TGTGCCAGCAGCCAAGGCATAGTCGTAGATACGCAGTATTTT
CDR3 protein: CASSQGIVVDTQYF

clone size: NA
V gene: TRBV28
D gene: NA
J gene: TRBJ2-3
CDR3 DNA: TGTGCCAGCAGTTCAGGTGGGGGGCTGTGGGGCACAGATACGCAGTATTTT
CDR3 protein: CASSSGGGLWGTDTQYF

clone size: NA
V gene: TRBV5-1
D gene: TRBD2
J gene: TRBJ2-1
CDR3 DNA: TGCGCCAGTGGGACCACTAGCGGCTACAATGAGCAGTTCTTC
CDR3 protein: CASGTTSGYNEQFF

clone size: NA
V gene: TRBV6-2/TRBV6-3
D gene: NA
J gene: TRBJ1-5
CDR3 DNA: TGTGCCAGCAGTTACTTGGGCCGGAATCAGCCCCAGCATTTT
CDR3 protein: CASSYLGRNQPQHF

clone size: NA
V gene: TRBV5-6
D gene: TRBD1
J gene: TRBJ1-2
CDR3 DNA: TGTGCCAGCAGCGCCCCAGGGGGGGACTATGGCTACACCTTC
CDR3 protein: CASSAPGGDYGYTF

clone size: NA
V gene: TRBV6-6
D gene: NA
J gene: TRBJ1-1
CDR3 DNA: TGTGCCAGCAGTTACAAGACAGGGAACACTGAAGCTTTCTTT
CDR3 protein: CASSYKTGNTEAFF

clone size: NA
V gene: TRBV30
D gene: NA
J gene: TRBJ1-5
CDR3 DNA: TGTGCCTGGAGTGTACAGGGAGGGGGTAATCAGCCCCAGCATTTT
CDR3 protein: CAWSVQGGGNQPQHF

clone size: NA
V gene: TRBV18
D gene: NA
J gene: TRBJ1-6
CDR3 DNA: TGTGCCAGCTCACCGGCAGACGCGGATTCACCCCTCCACTTT
CDR3 protein: CASSPADADSPLHF

clone size: NA
V gene: TRBV7-3
D gene: NA
J gene: TRBJ2-7
CDR3 DNA: TGTGCCAGCAGCCCAGAGGGGGGCAACTCCTACGAGCAGTACTTC
CDR3 protein: CASSPEGGNSYEQYF

clone size: NA
V gene: TRBV5-1
D gene: TRBD1
J gene: TRBJ1-2
CDR3 DNA: TGCGCCAGCAGCTTGGGACAGGGGATTTATGGCTACACCTTC
CDR3 protein: CASSLGQGIYGYTF

clone size: once
V gene: TRBV19
D gene: TRBD1
J gene: TRBJ1-3
CDR3 DNA: TGTGCCAGTAGTGCAGGACAGGGGGGAAACACCATATATTTT
CDR3 protein: CASSAGQGGNTIYF

clone size: once
V gene: TRBV19
D gene: TRBD1
J gene: TRBJ2-1
CDR3 DNA: TGTGCCAGTAGTATTTCGGGACAGGGGGCGTATGAGCAGTTCTTC
CDR3 protein: CASSISGQGAYEQFF

clone size: NA
V gene: TRBV7-8
D gene: NA
J gene: TRBJ1-2
CDR3 DNA: TGTGCCAGCAGCCCTTATAGGTCGGCTAACTATGGCTACACCTTC
CDR3 protein: CASSPYRSANYGYTF

clone size: NA
V gene: TRBV10-2
D gene: TRBD1
J gene: TRBJ1-1
CDR3 DNA: TGCGCCAGCAGTGAGCGACAGGGGGCCGGCACTGAAGCTTTCTTT
CDR3 protein: CASSERQGAGTEAFF

clone size: NA
V gene: TRBV7-8
D gene: NA
J gene: TRBJ1-2
CDR3 DNA: TGTGCCAGCAGCATACAGGGAAGGGGCTATGGCTACACCTTC
CDR3 protein: CASSIQGRGYGYTF

clone size: NA
V gene: TRBV4-2
D gene: TRBD1
J gene: TRBJ1-5
CDR3 DNA: TGTGCCAGCAGCCAAGATCCCACCCGCGACAGGGGGTATCAGCCCCAGCATTTT
CDR3 protein: CASSQDPTRDRGYQPQHF

clone size: NA
V gene: TRBV3-1/TRBV3-2
D gene: NA
J gene: TRBJ1-1
CDR3 DNA: TGTGCCAGCAGCCTCGGACAGCTGAACACTGAAGCTTTCTTT
CDR3 protein: CASSLGQLNTEAFF

clone size: NA
V gene: TRBV7-2
D gene: NA
J gene: TRBJ1-5
CDR3 DNA: TGTGCCAGCAGCTCCCAAGTATCGCAGCCCCAGCATTTT
CDR3 protein: CASSSQVSQPQHF

clone size: NA
V gene: TRBV29-1
D gene: TRBD1
J gene: TRBJ1-1
CDR3 DNA: TGCAGCGTTAGCCCCAGGGGGCGGATGAACACTGAAGCTTTCTTT
CDR3 protein: CSVSPRGRMNTEAFF

clone size: NA
V gene: TRBV2
D gene: NA
J gene: TRBJ2-3
CDR3 DNA: TGTGCCAGCAGTGGCACTAGTACTGATACGCAGTATTTT
CDR3 protein: CASSGTSTDTQYF

clone size: few
V gene: TRBV5-1
D gene: TRBD1
J gene: TRBJ2-5
CDR3 DNA: TGCGCCAGCAGTTCCAGACAGGGCCAAGAGACCCAGTACTTC
CDR3 protein: CASSSRQGQETQYF

clone size: NA
V gene: TRBV3-1/TRBV3-2
D gene: NA
J gene: TRBJ1-5
CDR3 DNA: TGTGCCAGCGGGGGACGGCAGGGGAATATCTTAGGCGTGGGGAATCAGCCCCAGCATTTT
CDR3 protein: CASGGRQGNILGVGNQPQHF

clone size: NA
V gene: TRBV6-6
D gene: TRBD1
J gene: TRBJ2-3
CDR3 DNA: TGTGCCAGCAGACGTACAGGGGGCGGCCGCACAGATACGCAGTATTTT
CDR3 protein: CASRRTGGGRTDTQYF

clone size: NA
V gene: TRBV4-3
D gene: NA
J gene: TRBJ2-5
CDR3 DNA: TGCGCCAGCAGCCGTCGAGGGGTAGTGGGAGAGACCCAGTACTTC
CDR3 protein: CASSRRGVVGETQYF